These 31 T cell receptor beta chains share one sample of origin, sequenced in a study of beta chain features in type 1 diabetes. Expressed TCRB transcripts were sequenced, since all the RNA that had been isolated was reverse transcribed. Sequencing used immunoSEQ multiplex PCR; TCRdb keeps in-frame clones, though not all of them. Of tens of thousands of clones in the sample, around 45% are singletons; the top ten hold about 1.5%. General observations from the study: Type 1 diabetes patients showed a moderate but significant shortening of TCRB CDR3s in all four CD4+ subsets.

Their recognized antigens are unknown. Input material: Tregs from blood. Receptor source: a man aged 25 to 40 with type 1 diabetes.

V is TRBV5-1 and J is TRBJ2-1; 8 positions agree with TRBD2. The length of the CDR3 is 15 residues. V lost 0 bases and J lost 8; bases outside the gene matches: 7. CDR1 and CDR2 (germline): SGHRS, YFSETQ. CDR3 amino acids: CASSLVGSGVDEQFF. As DNA, the CDR3 is TGCGCCAGCAGCTTGGTTGGTAGCGGGGTCGATGAGCAGTTCTTC.

This chain joins TRBV11-2 and TRBJ2-3; TRBD2 is a possible D gene (6 bases). Per germline, CDR1 SGHAT and CDR2 FQNNGV. Trimming cost V 5 bases and J 6 bases, with 15 bases left between them. The CDR3 totals 14 residues. The CDR3 DNA sequence: TGTGCCAGCAGCCCCGGGACTCCTAGGGATACGCAGTATTTT. Encoded protein: CASSPGTPRDTQYF.

This chain uses TRBV27 with TRBJ2-1, with 12 bases matching TRBD1. V lost 3 bases to trimming and J lost 0 bases; unmatched junction nucleotides: 6. Germline loops: CDR1 MNHEY, CDR2 SMNVEV (reference sequence). This CDR3 is built from 18 residues. CDR3 sequence reads: CASSFGTGGPSSYNEQFF. CDR3 in DNA: TGTGCCAGCAGTTTTGGGACAGGGGGCCCGAGCTCCTACAATGAGCAGTTCTTC.

Remarks on this clone: This sample also contains other DNA sequences that code for the same CDR3. This chain uses TRBV27 with TRBJ2-1; 10 bases fit TRBD2. Per germline, CDR1 MNHEY and CDR2 SMNVEV (reference sequence). V shed 1 base, J shed 7 bases, and the junction held 7 bases outside the gene matches. This CDR3 contains 16 residues. CDR3 region: CASSLFASGRRNEQFF. CDR3 coding DNA: TGTGCCAGCAGTTTATTCGCTAGCGGGAGACGGAATGAGCAGTTCTTC.

This clone was observed a handful of times. The V gene is TRBV7-9, the J gene TRBJ2-7; 7 nucleotides line up with TRBD2. Germline V lookup: CDR1 SEHNR, CDR2 FQNEAQ (reference sequence). The CDR3 extends over 12 amino acids. V lost 2 bases to trimming and J lost 7 bases; unmatched junction nucleotides: 2. The CDR3, as DNA: TGTGCCAGCAGCTTATGGGAGGGGGAGCAGTACTTC. Amino acid sequence: CASSLWEGEQYF.

As for this clone: This sample includes further DNA sequences coding for the same CDR3. The chain combines TRBV7-9 with TRBJ2-3, with D unclear. Germline V CDR1 and CDR2: SEHNR, FQNEAQ (reference sequence). This CDR3 has 12 residues. V was cut by 4 bases and J by 2 bases, with 4 bases left in between. The CDR3: CASSSYTDTQYF. The CDR3 DNA is TGTGCCAGCAGCTCTTACACAGATACGCAGTATTTT.

The V gene is TRBV9, the J gene TRBJ2-3; D is uncertain. This CDR3 spans 13 amino acids. Germline assignment: CDR1 SGDLS and CDR2 YYNGEE. V was shortened by 1 base and J by 9 bases, with 12 bases between the two germline ends. The CDR3 sequence is CASSVLPATTQYF. In nucleotides, the CDR3 is TGTGCCAGCAGCGTATTGCCAGCGACGACGCAGTATTTT.

CDR3 sequence: CASSTGRATEAFF. The DNA for the CDR3 is TGTGCCAGCAGCACAGGCCGGGCCACTGAAGCTTTCTTT. V is TRBV28 and J is TRBJ1-1, with D possibly being TRBD1 (5 bases). The CDR3 is 13 residues long. V lost 6 bases and J lost 4, with 12 bases in between. Germline CDR1 and CDR2: MDHEN and SYDVKM.

The chain is built from TRBV18 and TRBJ1-1; 9 bases are shared with TRBD1. Germline trimming cut 0 bases from V and 0 bases from J; bases unmatched to any gene: 8. In germline, CDR1 is KGHSH, CDR2 LQKENI. The CDR3 is 18 residues long. CDR3 sequence reads: CASSPPRGQGSMNTEAFF. The CDR3 bases are TGTGCCAGCTCACCACCGAGGGGACAGGGATCAATGAACACTGAAGCTTTCTTT. The whole variable domain, remainder taken from reference TRBV18 and TRBJ1-1, is NAGVMQNPRHLVRRRGQEARLRCSPMKGHSHVYWYRQLPEEGLKFMVYLQKENIIDESGMPKERFSAEFPKEGPSILRIQQVVRGDSAAYFCASSPPRGQGSMNTEAFFGQGTRLTVV.

This chain uses TRBV27 with TRBJ2-2; 7 bases are a match to TRBD2. J lost 7 bases, V lost 2 bases, and 10 bases had no gene match. The germline gives CDR1 MNHEY, CDR2 SMNVEV (reference sequence). There are 16 residues in the CDR3. CDR3 DNA: TGTGCCAGCAGTTTAATTACTAGCGCGAAGGGCGGGGAGCTGTTTTTT. Translating it yields CASSLITSAKGGELFF.

The chain combines TRBV5-4 with TRBJ2-7; no firm D call. Germline V lookup: CDR1 SGHNT, CDR2 YYREEE (reference sequence). The V end was cut by 0 bases, the J end by 0 bases, with 19 bases between. The CDR3 covers 18 residues. CDR3 DNA sequence: TGTGCCAGCAGCTTGGCCCCTTGGCGCCGGAGTACCTCCTACGAGCAGTACTTC. The encoded protein is CASSLAPWRRSTSYEQYF.

This chain joins TRBV10-3 and TRBJ2-2, with TRBD1 matching over 8 bases. This CDR3 comprises 15 residues. Germline assignment: CDR1 ENHRY and CDR2 SYGVKD. With V trimmed by 4 bases and J by 3 bases, 4 bases remained unmatched. CDR3 amino acids: CAISGGQAHTGELFF. DNA for the CDR3: TGTGCCATCAGTGGGGGACAGGCGCACACCGGGGAGCTGTTTTTT.

V usage is TRBV27 and J usage is TRBJ2-2; 7 bases line up with TRBD2. This CDR3 has 15 residues. Germline-derived CDR1 and CDR2 are MNHEY and SMNVEV (reference sequence). J lost 0 bases, V lost 5 bases, and 3 bases had no gene match. The CDR3 DNA reads as TGTGCCAGCAGTCTACTAGCGTCGAACACCGGGGAGCTGTTTTTT. Translation: CASSLLASNTGELFF.

The chain couples TRBV5-3 to TRBJ2-1; the D is unclear. TRBV5-3 is an ORF, with its function uncertain. Trimming shortened V by 0 bases and J by 2 bases, and 15 bases separated the two germline ends. The CDR3 consists of 17 residues. The CDR3 DNA reads TGTGCCAGAAGCTTGGCCCGCAGGCCCATCGCCTACAATGAGCAGTTCTTC. This encodes CARSLARRPIAYNEQFF.

The CDR3 coding sequence is TGTGCCAGCAACCTCTTTGGGGGTACAGGGTTGTCGAACACCGGGGAGCTGTTTTTT. Encoded protein: CASNLFGGTGLSNTGELFF. This chain uses TRBV27 with TRBJ2-2, with D maybe TRBD1 (6 bases). CDR3 length: 19 amino acids. V lost 7 bases and J lost 0, with 24 bases in between. In germline, CDR1 is MNHEY, CDR2 SMNVEV (reference sequence).

The chain has TRBV27 and TRBJ2-1; 11 nucleotides line up with TRBD2. The junction had 3 bases not matched to a gene; V was cut back by 5 bases and J by 0 bases. The CDR3 totals 16 residues. Germline assignment: CDR1 MNHEY and CDR2 SMNVEV (reference sequence). The CDR3 region is CASSPGTSGSYNEQFF. CDR3 in DNA: TGTGCCAGCAGTCCCGGGACTAGCGGCTCCTACAATGAGCAGTTCTTC.

The chain uses TRBV4-2 and TRBJ2-1; 10 bases fit TRBD1. V trimming: 4 bases; J trimming: 9 bases; junction bases outside the gene matches: 6. The CDR3 is 14 residues long. Germline V gene lookup returns CDR1 LGHNA and CDR2 YNFKEQ. The chain's CDR3 is CASSRDRGQGEQFF. The DNA of the CDR3 is TGTGCCAGCAGCCGGGACAGGGGCCAGGGTGAGCAGTTCTTC.

The chain recombines TRBV5-1 with TRBJ1-2; TRBD1 agrees at 8 bases. There are 12 residues in the CDR3. V lost 4 bases and J lost 7; bases outside the gene matches: 3. Germline V CDR1 and CDR2: SGHRS, YFSETQ. The CDR3 here is CASSGQGSGYTF. CDR3 in DNA: TGCGCCAGCAGCGGACAGGGATCTGGCTACACCTTC.

Only a few counts were recorded for this clone. V is TRBV30 and J is TRBJ1-4, with D maybe TRBD1 (6 bases). CDR3 length equals 16 residues. Germline V gene data show CDR1 as GTSNPN and CDR2 as SVGIG (reference sequence). V lost 8 bases and J lost 5, with 24 bases in between. This CDR3 reads CAVNRDNPGTNEKLFF. Here the CDR3 DNA reads TGTGCCGTCAACCGGGACAATCCAGGGACGAATGAAAAACTGTTTTTT. The entire variable domain, with the rest obtained from reference TRBV30 and TRBJ1-4, is as follows: SQTIHQWPATLVQPVGSPLSLECTVEGTSNPNLYWYRQAAGRGLQLLFYSVGIGQISSEVPQNLSASRPQDRQFILSSKKLLLSDSGFYLCAVNRDNPGTNEKLFFGSGTQLSVL.

Only a few counts were recorded for this clone. This chain uses TRBV5-1 with TRBJ2-3; 8 bases map to TRBD2. The J segment lost 4 bases and the V segment lost 2 bases, leaving 12 bases of the junction unmatched. The CDR3 contains 17 residues. The germline CDR1 and CDR2 sequences are SGHRS and YFSETQ. The CDR3 nucleotides read TGCGCCAGCAGCTTTAACCGCATGGCGGGAGGTGCAGATACGCAGTATTTT. Amino acid sequence: CASSFNRMAGGADTQYF.

As concerns this clone: Other DNA variants within this sample encode the same CDR3. This chain links TRBV6-6 with TRBJ1-6; tentatively, D is TRBD1 (6 bases). Germline V lookup: CDR1 MNHNY, CDR2 SVGAGI (reference sequence). Trimming left V 4 bases short and J 13 bases short, with 23 bases between. This CDR3 contains 16 residues. CDR3 protein: CASSSKGGITNSPLHF. In DNA form, the CDR3 reads TGTGCCAGCAGTTCGAAAGGGGGAATTACTAACTCCCCCCTCCACTTT.

This clone was seen a few times. This sequence joins TRBV19 and TRBJ2-5; D not certain. The better agreement between TRBJ2-7 and the DNA end casts doubt on the J call. From germline, CDR1 is LNHDA and CDR2 SQIVND (reference sequence). The CDR3 sequence is 14 residues long. The DNA for the CDR3 is TGTGCCAGTAGTATAGATTTTGATTCCTACGAGCAGTACTTC. This translates into CASSIDFDSYEQYF.

This clone ranks as medium-sized (0.01 to 0.1%). The chain recombines TRBV19 with TRBJ2-2, with a weak D call TRBD2 (7 bases). Deletions cut 6 bases from V and 7 bases from J, with 18 bases between. This CDR3 spans 15 amino acids. Germline assignment: CDR1 LNHDA and CDR2 SQIVND (reference sequence). The CDR3 loop is CASSRNREGNGELFF. The CDR3 nucleotides read TGTGCCAGTAGCAGGAACAGGGAGGGAAACGGGGAGCTGTTTTTT. Supplemented by reference TRBV19 and TRBJ2-2, the full variable domain reads DGGITQSPKYLFRKEGQNVTLSCEQNLNHDAMYWYRQDPGQGLRLIYYSQIVNDFQKGDIAEGYSVSREKKESFPLTVTSAQKNPTAFYLCASSRNREGNGELFFGEGSRLTVL.

This chain connects TRBV5-8 to TRBJ1-1; tentative D call: TRBD1 (5 bases). Trimming pared 0 bases from V and 5 bases from J, leaving 11 bases between. CDR3 length equals 14 residues. CDR1 and CDR2 from the germline V gene are SGHTS and YDEGEE. This CDR3 reads CASSLAVGPTEAFF. The CDR3 DNA reads as TGTGCCAGCAGCTTGGCCGTGGGGCCGACTGAAGCTTTCTTT.

V gene TRBV2 combines with J gene TRBJ2-5, with D possibly being TRBD1 (6 bases). In germline, CDR1 is SNHLY, CDR2 FYNNEI. Trimming pared 7 bases from V and 2 bases from J, leaving 17 bases between. The CDR3 has 15 amino acids. CDR3 DNA sequence: TGTGCCAGCACCAAGGAACAGGGATTACAAGAGACCCAGTACTTC. It translates to CASTKEQGLQETQYF.

The gene calls are TRBV28 and TRBJ2-5; D might be TRBD2 (5 bases). The V and J ends lost 9 bases and 0 bases respectively, with 20 bases between them. The CDR3 length is 16 residues. Germline values: CDR1 MDHEN, CDR2 SYDVKM. This CDR3 is CARTLIHPGYQETQYF. The CDR3 nucleotides read TGTGCCAGGACCCTGATCCACCCGGGGTACCAAGAGACCCAGTACTTC.

This clone was counted only a few times. This chain links TRBV5-1 with TRBJ1-4; weak D call: TRBD1 (6 bases). V lost 0 bases, J lost 8 bases, and 14 bases lay in between. Germline assignment: CDR1 SGHRS and CDR2 YFSETQ. The CDR3 length is 15 residues. The CDR3 nucleotides read TGCGCCAGCAGCTTGGCCGGGACACCTGAAGAAAAACTGTTTTTT. This gives the protein CASSLAGTPEEKLFF.

The CDR3 DNA reads as TGTGCCAGCAGCCTCGAAGAGCCGACTCATGGCTACACCTTC. This sequence encodes CASSLEEPTHGYTF. The chain carries TRBV7-9 and TRBJ1-2; D call uncertain. The germline V and J ends were trimmed by 5 bases and 6 bases, with 16 bases remaining between them. This CDR3 comprises 14 residues. CDR1 is SEHNR and CDR2 is FQNEAQ in the germline V gene (reference sequence). The entire variable domain, with the rest obtained from reference TRBV7-9 and TRBJ1-2, is as follows: DTGVSQNPRHKITKRGQNVTFRCDPISEHNRLYWYRQTLGQGPEFLTYFQNEAQLEKSRLLSDRFSAERPKGSFSTLEIQRTEQGDSAMYLCASSLEEPTHGYTFGSGTRLTVV.

This clone has just a few counts. The gene calls are TRBV4-2 and TRBJ2-1; TRBD1 matches 7 bases. The germline gives CDR1 LGHNA, CDR2 YNFKEQ. V was clipped by 1 base and J by 5 bases; unmatched bases: 5. The CDR3 contains 15 residues. The CDR3 loop reads CASSQVGGLHNEQFF. CDR3 DNA sequence: TGTGCCAGCAGCCAAGTAGGGGGCCTCCACAATGAGCAGTTCTTC.

The genes are TRBV5-1 and TRBJ2-6; 7 nucleotides align to TRBD2. The germline V gene has CDR1 SGHRS and CDR2 YFSETQ. V was clipped by 5 bases and J by 0 bases; unmatched bases: 5. The CDR3 is 16 amino acids. For the CDR3, the DNA is TGCGCCAGCAGTGGGGGGGGAATCTCTGGGGCCAACGTCCTGACTTTC. It yields the protein CASSGGGISGANVLTF.

This clone was observed a few times. This chain joins TRBV20-1 and TRBJ2-3; D is ambiguous. Trimming took 3 bases from V and 5 from J, leaving 3 bases between them. The CDR3 consists of 10 residues. The V gene's germline CDR1 is DFQATT and CDR2 SNEGSKA (reference sequence). CDR3 DNA sequence: TGCAGTGCTAGTATAGATACGCAGTATTTT. This sequence encodes CSASIDTQYF.